The present T cell receptor (beta chain) was sequenced within a study of beta chain features in type 1 diabetes. Points from the study as a whole: Moderate but significant shortening of TCRB CDR3s was recorded in all four CD4+ subsets from Type 1 diabetes patients.

The trim removed 4 bases at V and 8 bases at J, leaving 9 bases unmatched. The CDR3 runs 15 residues. Germline loops: CDR1 LNHNV, CDR2 YYDKDF (reference sequence). As to this clone: Its target is unknown.

The authors reverse transcribed all of the isolated RNA, so sequencing captured expressed TCRB transcripts. The table came from immunoSEQ multiplex PCR; TCRdb's copy has only in-frame clones and leaves some out. The sample contains about 270,000 clones, approximately 14% of which appear only once. This sequence joins TRBV15 and TRBJ1-4; TRBD1 agrees at 8 bases. This receptor was obtained from a man aged 30 to 39 with type 1 diabetes. The sequenced sample consisted of naive CD4+ T cells from blood. The CDR3 reads CATSTYDRGEEKLFF. The CDR3 coding sequence is TGTGCCACCAGCACCTACGACAGGGGAGAGGAAAAACTGTTTTTT. The full variable domain, with the rest looked up from reference TRBV15 and TRBJ1-4, is DAMVIQNPRYQVTQFGKPVTLSCSQTLNHNVMYWYQQKSSQAPKLLFHYYDKDFNNEADTPDNFQSRRPNTSFCFLDIRSPGLGDTAMYLCATSTYDRGEEKLFFGSGTQLSVL.